The 2 T cell receptor beta chains below were found in one sample sequenced in a study of CXCR3-negative and CXCR3-positive naive CD8 T cells. UMI-labeled 5' RACE TRB cDNA libraries were prepared from the cells. Following a re-call of the 5' RACE reads, TCRdb has one entry per CDR3 protein and lacks DNA. In all, the sample yields under 75,000 distinct CDR3 sequences. Sequences were obtained from naive CXCR3- CD8+ T cells from blood. Indicated subset: CD45RO-CCR7+CD27+CD95- naive CD8+ T cells lacking CXCR3 (TNR3-). The origin of the receptors is a human donor in good health. Some clones in this sample may be carry-over from other donors' samples.

The CDR3 reads CASSYHPATDTQYF. The chain carries TRBV14 and TRBJ2-3; the D call from TCRdb, TRBD2, cannot be confirmed without DNA. The length of the CDR3 is 14 residues. Looked up from germline, CDR1 is SGHDN and CDR2 is FVKESK.

The chain links TRBV29-1 to TRBJ2-1. The germline gives CDR1 SQVTM, CDR2 ANQGSEA. This CDR3 has 12 residues. CDR3 loop: CSVELSNNEQFF.